Listed below are T cell receptor beta chains from one sample, sequenced in a study of T cell responses to AZD1222 COVID-19 vaccine. The method was immunoSEQ multiplex PCR; TCRdb's version includes in-frame clones alone and lacks a portion of them. The sample has roughly 120,000 clones, 80% to 90% seen once; the top ten hold 4.2%. The sample here was peripheral blood, taken on day 0 of AZD1222 vaccination. The receptors shown here come from an adult in good health. Each CDR3 is given with its conserved first and last residue. The D gene is left open where the match is weak. A clone size is listed for some rows: how often the clone was seen (once, few, many), or a class if it is expanded.

TRBV5-4	.	.	TRBJ1-2	CASSLEGLGYTF	TGTGCCAGCAGCTTGGAAGGGCTTGGCTACACCTTC
TRBV11-2	.	.	TRBJ2-5	CASSLNNQETQYF	TGTGCCAGCAGCTTAAACAACCAAGAGACCCAGTACTTC
TRBV9	.	.	TRBJ1-1	CASSVVSQGGTEAFF	TGTGCCAGCAGCGTAGTCTCACAGGGAGGCACTGAAGCTTTCTTT
TRBV19	.	TRBD2	TRBJ2-3	CASSPSGGRAKDTQYF	TGTGCCAGTAGTCCCTCCGGCGGGAGGGCCAAAGATACGCAGTATTTT
TRBV6-5	.	.	TRBJ1-6	CASSYSQHKGDSPLHF	TGTGCCAGCAGTTACTCGCAGCATAAGGGGGATTCACCCCTCCACTTT
TRBV23-1	.	.	TRBJ2-5	CASSPVPASQETQYF	TGCGCCAGCAGTCCGGTACCGGCCAGCCAAGAGACCCAGTACTTC
TRBV6-5	.	TRBD2	TRBJ2-5	CASSYSAGGPETQYF	TGTGCCAGCAGTTACTCTGCGGGAGGGCCAGAGACCCAGTACTTC
TRBV3-1/TRBV3-2	once	.	TRBJ2-5	CASSQSRDLQETQYF	TGTGCCAGCAGCCAAAGCAGGGACCTCCAAGAGACCCAGTACTTC
TRBV28	few	TRBD1	TRBJ1-5	CASTRTGGWQPQHF	TGTGCCAGCACCCGGACAGGAGGATGGCAGCCCCAGCATTTT
TRBV10-3	.	.	TRBJ1-5	CAISESGVQPQHF	TGTGCCATCAGTGAGTCGGGGGTTCAGCCCCAGCATTTT
TRBV19	.	.	TRBJ1-2	CATKSQGANYGYTF	TGTGCCACCAAGTCACAGGGCGCTAACTATGGCTACACCTTC
TRBV2	.	.	TRBJ1-5	CASSEQGGWQPQHF	TGTGCCAGCAGTGAACAGGGAGGATGGCAGCCCCAGCATTTT
TRBV9	.	TRBD2	TRBJ2-3	CASSVTSGGQKDTQYF	TGTGCCAGCAGCGTTACTAGCGGGGGGCAGAAAGATACGCAGTATTTT
TRBV28	.	.	TRBJ1-1	CASSLPTENTEAFF	TGTGCCAGCAGTTTACCGACGGAGAACACTGAAGCTTTCTTT
TRBV18	.	TRBD1	TRBJ1-1	CASSPIGQGGMNTEAFF	TGTGCCAGCTCACCAATTGGACAGGGGGGTATGAACACTGAAGCTTTCTTT
TRBV6-1	.	TRBD2	TRBJ2-2	CASSGALSGRAEIGELFF	TGTGCCAGCAGTGGGGCTTTGAGCGGGAGGGCCGAAATCGGGGAGCTGTTTTTT